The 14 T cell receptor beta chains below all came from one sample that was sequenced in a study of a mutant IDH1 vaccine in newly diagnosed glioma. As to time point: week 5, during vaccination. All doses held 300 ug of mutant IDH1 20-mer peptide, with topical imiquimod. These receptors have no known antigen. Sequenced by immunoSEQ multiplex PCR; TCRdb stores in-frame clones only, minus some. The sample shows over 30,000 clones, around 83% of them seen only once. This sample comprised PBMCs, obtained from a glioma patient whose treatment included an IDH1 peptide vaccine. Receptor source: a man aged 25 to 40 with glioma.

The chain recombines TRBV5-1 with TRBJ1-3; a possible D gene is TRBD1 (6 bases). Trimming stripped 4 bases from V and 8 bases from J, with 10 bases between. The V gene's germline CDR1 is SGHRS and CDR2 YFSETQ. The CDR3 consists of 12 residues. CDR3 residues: CASSLQGHTIYF. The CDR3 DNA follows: TGCGCCAGCAGCCTACAGGGACACACCATATATTTT.

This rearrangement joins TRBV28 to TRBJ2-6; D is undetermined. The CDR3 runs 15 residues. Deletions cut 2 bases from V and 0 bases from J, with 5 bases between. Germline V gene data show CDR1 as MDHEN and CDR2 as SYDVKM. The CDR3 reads CASSLQNSGANVLTF. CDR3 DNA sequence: TGTGCCAGCAGTTTACAAAACTCTGGGGCCAACGTCCTGACTTTC.

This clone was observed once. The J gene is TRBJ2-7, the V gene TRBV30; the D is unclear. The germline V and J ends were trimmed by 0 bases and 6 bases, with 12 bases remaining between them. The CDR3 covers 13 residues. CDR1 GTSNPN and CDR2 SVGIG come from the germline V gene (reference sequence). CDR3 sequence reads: CAWSVRQVGEQYF. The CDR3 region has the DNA TGTGCCTGGAGTGTACGGCAGGTGGGCGAGCAGTACTTC.

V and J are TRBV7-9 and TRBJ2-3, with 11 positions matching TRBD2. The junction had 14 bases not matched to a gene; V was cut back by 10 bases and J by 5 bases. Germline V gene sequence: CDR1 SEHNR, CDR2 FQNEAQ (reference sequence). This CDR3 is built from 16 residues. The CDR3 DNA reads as TGTGCCACCCAGGGGCTAGCGGGGGGACGGGGAGATACGCAGTATTTT. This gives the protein CATQGLAGGRGDTQYF.

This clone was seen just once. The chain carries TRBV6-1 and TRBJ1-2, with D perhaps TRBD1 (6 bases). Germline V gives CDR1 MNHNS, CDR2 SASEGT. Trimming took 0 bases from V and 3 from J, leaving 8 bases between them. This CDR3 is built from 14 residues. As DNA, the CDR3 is TGTGCCAGCAGTGAAGCGCACAGGGACTATGGCTACACCTTC. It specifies CASSEAHRDYGYTF.

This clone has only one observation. DNA of the CDR3: TGTGCCAGCAGCGTAGAGTACGGCACTGAAGCTTTCTTT. Amino acids: CASSVEYGTEAFF. The chain links TRBV9 to TRBJ1-1; D is unclear. The V and J ends lost 0 bases and 4 bases respectively, with 7 bases between them. Germline V gene data show CDR1 as SGDLS and CDR2 as YYNGEE. This CDR3 has 13 amino acids.

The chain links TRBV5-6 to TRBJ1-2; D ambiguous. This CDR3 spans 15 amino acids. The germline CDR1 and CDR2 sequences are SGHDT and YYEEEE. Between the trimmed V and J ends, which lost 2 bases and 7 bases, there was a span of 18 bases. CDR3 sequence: CASSLYDHQPLGYTF. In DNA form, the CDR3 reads TGTGCCAGCAGCTTATACGATCATCAGCCGCTTGGCTACACCTTC.

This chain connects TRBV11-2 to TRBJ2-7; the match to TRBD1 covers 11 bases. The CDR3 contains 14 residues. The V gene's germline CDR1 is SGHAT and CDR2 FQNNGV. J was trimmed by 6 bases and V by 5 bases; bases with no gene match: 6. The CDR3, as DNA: TGTGCCAGCAGCAAAGGACAGGGGGCGACCGAGCAGTACTTC. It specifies CASSKGQGATEQYF.

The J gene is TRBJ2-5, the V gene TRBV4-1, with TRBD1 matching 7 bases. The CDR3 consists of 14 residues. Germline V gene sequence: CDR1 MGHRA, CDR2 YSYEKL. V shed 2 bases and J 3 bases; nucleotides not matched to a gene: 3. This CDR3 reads CASSQPGQKETQYF. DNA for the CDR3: TGCGCCAGCAGCCAACCGGGACAGAAAGAGACCCAGTACTTC.

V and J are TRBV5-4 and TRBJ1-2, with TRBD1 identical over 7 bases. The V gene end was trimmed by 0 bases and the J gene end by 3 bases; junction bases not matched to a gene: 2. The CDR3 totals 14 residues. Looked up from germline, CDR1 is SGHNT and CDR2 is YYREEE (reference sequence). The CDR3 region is CASSLGQGDYGYTF. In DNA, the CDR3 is TGTGCCAGCAGCTTGGGACAGGGAGACTATGGCTACACCTTC.

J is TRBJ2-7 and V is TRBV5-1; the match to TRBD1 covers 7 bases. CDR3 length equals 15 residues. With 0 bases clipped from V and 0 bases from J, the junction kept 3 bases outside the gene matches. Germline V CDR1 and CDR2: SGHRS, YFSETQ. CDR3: CASSLAGQPSYEQYF. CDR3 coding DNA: TGCGCCAGCAGCTTGGCGGGACAGCCCTCCTACGAGCAGTACTTC. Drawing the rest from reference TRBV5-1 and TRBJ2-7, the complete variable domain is KAGVTQTPRYLIKTRGQQVTLSCSPISGHRSVSWYQQTPGQGLQFLFEYFSETQRNKGNFPGRFSGRQFSNSRSEMNVSTLELGDSALYLCASSLAGQPSYEQYFGPGTRLTVT.

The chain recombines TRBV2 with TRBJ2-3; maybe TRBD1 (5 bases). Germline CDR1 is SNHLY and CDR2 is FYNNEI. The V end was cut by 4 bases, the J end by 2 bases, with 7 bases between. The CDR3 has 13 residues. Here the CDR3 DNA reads TGTGCCAGCAGTGTGGGGCCCACAGATACGCAGTATTTT. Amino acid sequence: CASSVGPTDTQYF.

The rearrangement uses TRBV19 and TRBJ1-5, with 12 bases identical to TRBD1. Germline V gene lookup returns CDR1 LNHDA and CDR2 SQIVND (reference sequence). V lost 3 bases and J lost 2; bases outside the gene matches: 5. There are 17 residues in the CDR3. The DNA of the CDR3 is TGTGCCAGTAGTATTGGGACAGGGGGCCGCGGCAATCAGCCCCAGCATTTT. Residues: CASSIGTGGRGNQPQHF. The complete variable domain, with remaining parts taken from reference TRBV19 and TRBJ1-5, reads DGGITQSPKYLFRKEGQNVTLSCEQNLNHDAMYWYRQDPGQGLRLIYYSQIVNDFQKGDIAEGYSVSREKKESFPLTVTSAQKNPTAFYLCASSIGTGGRGNQPQHFGDGTRLSIL.

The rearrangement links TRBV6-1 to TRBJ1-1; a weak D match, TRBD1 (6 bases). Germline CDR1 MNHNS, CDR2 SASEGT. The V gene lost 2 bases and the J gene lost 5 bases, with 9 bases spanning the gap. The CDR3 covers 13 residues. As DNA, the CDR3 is TGTGCCAGCAGTGAACACAGGGAGACTGAAGCTTTCTTT. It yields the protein CASSEHRETEAFF.